The clone carrying this T cell receptor beta chain showed up just once. What it recognizes is unknown. These data belong to a study of cytomegalovirus exposure and HLA in healthy donors. As for the study in general: From donors who were HLA-typed, an early data release held 70 million to 90 million unique TCRs.

Study-level findings and limits: Over 150 TCR beta chains were listed as cytomegalovirus-associated.

Germline CDR1 is SGHDN and CDR2 is FVKESK. The CDR3 extends over 15 amino acids. V lost 1 base, J lost 5 bases, and 7 bases stayed unmatched. A multiplex PCR was run with 60 Vbeta primers and 13 Jbeta primers. Repertoires were generated with immunoSEQ multiplex PCR, while TCRdb's copy carries only in-frame clones and drops some. The table lists more than 150,000 clones, 82% of them singletons, with 1.5% to 1.7% in the top ten. V is TRBV14 and J is TRBJ2-7; 8 nucleotides match TRBD2. The sequence came from a man between 35 and 55 years old in good health and CMV-seronegative. The source material was PBMCs. The CDR3 here is CASSQALAGPNEQYF. In nucleotides, the CDR3 is TGTGCCAGCAGCCAAGCTTTAGCGGGACCCAACGAGCAGTACTTC.